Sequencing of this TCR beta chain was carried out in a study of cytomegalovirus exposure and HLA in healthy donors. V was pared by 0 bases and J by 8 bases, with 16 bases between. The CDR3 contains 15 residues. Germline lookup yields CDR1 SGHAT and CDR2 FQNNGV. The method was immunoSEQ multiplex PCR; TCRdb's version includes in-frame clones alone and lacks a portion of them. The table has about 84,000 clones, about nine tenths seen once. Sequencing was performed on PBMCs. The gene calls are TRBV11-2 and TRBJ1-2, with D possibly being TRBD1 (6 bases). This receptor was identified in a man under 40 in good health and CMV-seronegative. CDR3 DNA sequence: TGTGCCAGCAGCTTAGAGTTCTTGGGGGCGCAAGGCTACACCTTC. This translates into CASSLEFLGAQGYTF.